This T cell receptor beta chain was obtained from a study of shared clonotypes between healthy human individuals. Study-wide context: For every donor, three CD4 naive, three CD4 memory, two CD8 naive and one CD8 memory plates were used.

As defined, naive CD8 cells were CD45RO-negative and positively selected for CCR7, with terminally differentiated effector memory CD45RA+ cells excluded. Findings and caveats of the study: Naive subsets, compared against memory subsets, generally had larger estimated richness values.

The V gene lost 1 base and the J gene lost 2 bases, with 14 bases spanning the gap. Germline V lookup: CDR1 SQVTM, CDR2 ANQGSEA. CDR3 length equals 15 residues. A word on this clone: The target antigen is unknown.

The genomic DNA of each subset was split evenly across several immunoSEQ plates. As originally analysed: Filtering differed since immunoSEQ provided only junctions, with no quality scores. Data came from immunoSEQ multiplex PCR; TCRdb stores just in-frame clones and leaves some out. V and J calls and clone size are copied from that table; D and trimming were computed from the DNA. The sample has around 2.1 million clones; about 93% are singletons. This receptor was obtained from a man younger than 35 in good health. Some clones in this sample may be carry-over from other donors' samples. Sequenced sample: naive CD8+ T cells from PBMCs. This chain connects TRBV29-1 to TRBJ1-2; D uncertain. For the CDR3, the DNA is TGCAGCGTTGAAGGGTTGAGACACTCGAACTATGGCTACACCTTC. Its translation is CSVEGLRHSNYGYTF.